A selection of T cell receptor beta chains follows, all from one sample in a study of radiation and T cells in renal cell carcinoma. TCRdb's table, derived via immunoSEQ multiplex PCR, lists solely in-frame clones and lacks some. Altogether just over 150,000 clones are present, approximately 86% being singletons, with the ten largest covering roughly 13%. The starting material was blood, obtained from a patient whose treatment included radiotherapy and nephrectomy. The receptors derive from a woman aged 50 to 65 with renal cell carcinoma. The CDR3 runs from the conserved cysteine through the conserved F or W. The D gene is left open where the match is weak. Size tells how often a clone was seen (once, few, many) or the class of an expanded clone, and some rows leave it out.

V gene: TRBV15; D gene: -; J gene: TRBJ2-7; clone size: once; CDR3 DNA: TGTGCCACCAGCAGAGACCGGACGGACTCCTACGAGCAGTACTTC; CDR3 protein: CATSRDRTDSYEQYF
V gene: TRBV18; D gene: -; J gene: TRBJ1-2; clone size: -; CDR3 DNA: TGTGCCAGCTCACTGGCCCCGGAAGAGGGTGGCTATGGCTACACCTTC; CDR3 protein: CASSLAPEEGGYGYTF
V gene: TRBV6-6; D gene: -; J gene: TRBJ1-2; clone size: -; CDR3 DNA: TGTGCCAGCATGAGGGACTATGGCTACACCTTC; CDR3 protein: CASMRDYGYTF
V gene: TRBV15; D gene: -; J gene: TRBJ2-5; clone size: once; CDR3 DNA: TGTGCCACCAGCAGAGATGGGGAGACCCAGTACTTC; CDR3 protein: CATSRDGETQYF
V gene: TRBV18; D gene: -; J gene: TRBJ2-2; clone size: -; CDR3 DNA: TGTGCCAGCTCACCAGGCCCTTTCACCGGGGAGCTGTTTTTT; CDR3 protein: CASSPGPFTGELFF
V gene: TRBV19; D gene: -; J gene: TRBJ2-5; clone size: -; CDR3 DNA: TGTGCCAGTAGCGACAGGCCAAATTTTCAAGAGACCCAGTACTTC; CDR3 protein: CASSDRPNFQETQYF
V gene: TRBV5-4; D gene: -; J gene: TRBJ1-1; clone size: -; CDR3 DNA: TGTGCCAGCAGCCACGGGCCCCTGGGCACTGAAGCTTTCTTT; CDR3 protein: CASSHGPLGTEAFF
V gene: TRBV7-3; D gene: TRBD1; J gene: TRBJ2-6; clone size: -; CDR3 DNA: TGTGCCAGCGGCAACAGGGGTGGGGCCAACGTCCTGACTTTC; CDR3 protein: CASGNRGGANVLTF
V gene: TRBV14; D gene: -; J gene: TRBJ2-2; clone size: -; CDR3 DNA: TGTGCCAGCAGCCAAGGCGGAAGGACCGGGGAGCTGTTTTTT; CDR3 protein: CASSQGGRTGELFF
V gene: TRBV18; D gene: -; J gene: TRBJ1-2; clone size: -; CDR3 DNA: TGTGCCCGATTTTGGGGGGACTATGGCTACACCTTC; CDR3 protein: CARFWGDYGYTF
V gene: TRBV4-3; D gene: TRBD1; J gene: TRBJ2-7; clone size: -; CDR3 DNA: TGCGCCAGCAGCCTGGAGGACAGGGAACACTACGAGCAGTACTTC; CDR3 protein: CASSLEDREHYEQYF
V gene: TRBV11-2; D gene: -; J gene: TRBJ2-7; clone size: once; CDR3 DNA: TGTGCCAGCAGCTTAGAAGGGCAGCTTGTGACCTACGAGCAGTACTTC; CDR3 protein: CASSLEGQLVTYEQYF
V gene: TRBV7-8; D gene: -; J gene: TRBJ1-3; clone size: -; CDR3 DNA: TGTGCCAGCAGCTTCCCCGGGTCCTCTGGAAACACCATATATTTT; CDR3 protein: CASSFPGSSGNTIYF
V gene: TRBV11-2; D gene: -; J gene: TRBJ2-7; clone size: -; CDR3 DNA: TGTGCCAGCAGCTCCTCCTGGGGACTCTCCTACGAGCAGTACTTC; CDR3 protein: CASSSSWGLSYEQYF
V gene: TRBV19; D gene: -; J gene: TRBJ1-2; clone size: -; CDR3 DNA: TGTGCCAGTAGTAGAGCAGGAGTGGTCTATGGCTACACCTTC; CDR3 protein: CASSRAGVVYGYTF
V gene: TRBV25-1; D gene: -; J gene: TRBJ1-2; clone size: -; CDR3 DNA: TGTGCCAGCAGTGAATTTTTAGGGTCTAGGGGCTACACCTTC; CDR3 protein: CASSEFLGSRGYTF
V gene: TRBV7-3; D gene: TRBD2; J gene: TRBJ2-5; clone size: -; CDR3 DNA: TGTGCCAGCAGCCTAGCGGGGTACCAAGAGACCCAGTACTTC; CDR3 protein: CASSLAGYQETQYF
V gene: TRBV7-2; D gene: TRBD2; J gene: TRBJ2-5; clone size: -; CDR3 DNA: TGTGCCAGCAGCTCCTTCGGACTAGCGGGGGGCCGGGAGACCCAGTACTTC; CDR3 protein: CASSSFGLAGGRETQYF
V gene: TRBV19; D gene: TRBD2; J gene: TRBJ2-5; clone size: -; CDR3 DNA: TGTGCCAGTAGGGTCCTAGCGGGGACCCAAGAGACCCAGTACTTC; CDR3 protein: CASRVLAGTQETQYF
V gene: TRBV15; D gene: -; J gene: TRBJ1-5; clone size: -; CDR3 DNA: TGTGCCACCAGCCCAACGAGACAGCGGAAGTATAGCAATCAGCCCCAGCATTTT; CDR3 protein: CATSPTRQRKYSNQPQHF
V gene: TRBV10-3; D gene: -; J gene: TRBJ2-7; clone size: -; CDR3 DNA: TGTGCCATCAGCCTGGGGGTGGAGGGCTCCTACGAGCAGTACTTC; CDR3 protein: CAISLGVEGSYEQYF
V gene: TRBV10-1; D gene: -; J gene: TRBJ2-5; clone size: -; CDR3 DNA: TGCGCCAGCAGCTCCGGGACTCGAGAGACCCAGTACTTC; CDR3 protein: CASSSGTRETQYF
V gene: TRBV9; D gene: -; J gene: TRBJ2-1; clone size: -; CDR3 DNA: TGTGCCAGCAGCGTAGGACCCACGGCGGAGCAGTTCTTC; CDR3 protein: CASSVGPTAEQFF
V gene: TRBV13; D gene: TRBD1; J gene: TRBJ2-1; clone size: -; CDR3 DNA: TGTGCCAGCAGCCGAGACAGGGATGAGCAGTTCTTC; CDR3 protein: CASSRDRDEQFF
V gene: TRBV19; D gene: -; J gene: TRBJ2-3; clone size: -; CDR3 DNA: TGTGCCAGTAGGAATACCGGTGCAGCTAGCACAGATACGCAGTATTTT; CDR3 protein: CASRNTGAASTDTQYF
V gene: TRBV15; D gene: -; J gene: TRBJ2-3; clone size: -; CDR3 DNA: TGTGCCACCAGCCGCCGTTTGAACAGGGGCACAGATACGCAGTATTTT; CDR3 protein: CATSRRLNRGTDTQYF
V gene: TRBV4-1; D gene: -; J gene: TRBJ1-3; clone size: -; CDR3 DNA: TGCGCCAGCAGCCAAGTAGGGTCTGGAAACACCATATATTTT; CDR3 protein: CASSQVGSGNTIYF
V gene: TRBV12-5; D gene: TRBD1; J gene: TRBJ1-6; clone size: once; CDR3 DNA: TGTGCTAGTGGCCCCTTTGACAGGGCGGCTAATTCACCCCTCCACTTT; CDR3 protein: CASGPFDRAANSPLHF
V gene: TRBV14; D gene: -; J gene: TRBJ1-1; clone size: -; CDR3 DNA: TGTGCCAACGCACAGGGATCATACTCCCTCGGGGAAGCTTTCTTT; CDR3 protein: CANAQGSYSLGEAFF
V gene: TRBV28; D gene: TRBD1; J gene: TRBJ1-5; clone size: -; CDR3 DNA: TGTGCCAGCAGTTTCGATCTAACGGGACAGGGCACAGATCAGCCCCAGCATTTT; CDR3 protein: CASSFDLTGQGTDQPQHF
V gene: TRBV10-3; D gene: -; J gene: TRBJ1-2; clone size: once; CDR3 DNA: TGTGCCATCAGTGATCTGGATAGGCAGCTGACTTATGGCTACACCTTC; CDR3 protein: CAISDLDRQLTYGYTF
V gene: TRBV5-1; D gene: -; J gene: TRBJ1-4; clone size: -; CDR3 DNA: TGCGCCAGCAGCTTGGACGGAGGGGAGGATGAAAAACTGTTTTTT; CDR3 protein: CASSLDGGEDEKLFF
V gene: TRBV5-1; D gene: -; J gene: TRBJ2-3; clone size: -; CDR3 DNA: TGCGCCAGCAGCACTCGGACGGGGGCAGATACGCAGTATTTT; CDR3 protein: CASSTRTGADTQYF
V gene: TRBV9; D gene: -; J gene: TRBJ2-7; clone size: -; CDR3 DNA: TGTGCCAGCAGCCCGGGCGGGGCCGGGAGTAACGAGCAGTACTTC; CDR3 protein: CASSPGGAGSNEQYF
V gene: TRBV5-1; D gene: TRBD1; J gene: TRBJ1-6; clone size: -; CDR3 DNA: TGCGCCAGCAGCCCACAGGGGGATAATTCACCCCTCCACTTT; CDR3 protein: CASSPQGDNSPLHF
V gene: TRBV15; D gene: -; J gene: TRBJ2-1; clone size: -; CDR3 DNA: TGTGCCACAGAACAGAAGAATGAGCAGTTCTTC; CDR3 protein: CATEQKNEQFF
V gene: TRBV7-2; D gene: TRBD1; J gene: TRBJ2-5; clone size: -; CDR3 DNA: TGTGCCAGCAGCTTATTGGGACAGGGGATAAGAGAGACCCAGTACTTC; CDR3 protein: CASSLLGQGIRETQYF
V gene: TRBV5-4; D gene: -; J gene: TRBJ1-4; clone size: -; CDR3 DNA: TGTGCCAGCAGCCCGGATCAACCGGCGCACGGTAATGAAAAACTGTTTTTT; CDR3 protein: CASSPDQPAHGNEKLFF
V gene: TRBV6-5; D gene: -; J gene: TRBJ1-1; clone size: -; CDR3 DNA: TGTGCCAGCAGTTATAACGGGGCGCGCAGGAACACTGAAGCTTTCTTT; CDR3 protein: CASSYNGARRNTEAFF
V gene: TRBV4-3; D gene: TRBD1; J gene: TRBJ2-3; clone size: -; CDR3 DNA: TGCGCCAGCAGCCGCACAGGGGCCCGGGGAAATACGCAGTATTTT; CDR3 protein: CASSRTGARGNTQYF
V gene: TRBV12-5; D gene: TRBD1; J gene: TRBJ1-2; clone size: -; CDR3 DNA: TGTGCTAGTGGCCCCCCGACAGGGGGTTCCTATGGCTACACCTTC; CDR3 protein: CASGPPTGGSYGYTF
V gene: TRBV7-7; D gene: TRBD2; J gene: TRBJ2-1; clone size: -; CDR3 DNA: TGTGCTAGCAGCCCCCTAGCGGGGGAATTCAATGAGCAGTTCTTC; CDR3 protein: CASSPLAGEFNEQFF
V gene: TRBV4-1; D gene: TRBD2; J gene: TRBJ2-2; clone size: -; CDR3 DNA: TGCGCCAGCAGCCAAGTTGGACTAGCCACTCCCCGGACCGGGGAGCTGTTTTTT; CDR3 protein: CASSQVGLATPRTGELFF
V gene: TRBV14; D gene: -; J gene: TRBJ2-1; clone size: -; CDR3 DNA: TGTGCCAGCAGCCACCGGGAGAACTCCTACAATGAGCAGTTCTTC; CDR3 protein: CASSHRENSYNEQFF
V gene: TRBV7-9; D gene: -; J gene: TRBJ1-1; clone size: once; CDR3 DNA: TGTGCCAGTAGAACTTCGGGGGACGCGGAAGCTTTCTTT; CDR3 protein: CASRTSGDAEAFF
V gene: TRBV4-3; D gene: -; J gene: TRBJ2-7; clone size: -; CDR3 DNA: TGCGCCAGCAGCCAAGATTCCCCAGGACCCTCCTACGAGCAGTACTTC; CDR3 protein: CASSQDSPGPSYEQYF
V gene: TRBV4-1; D gene: -; J gene: TRBJ2-5; clone size: -; CDR3 DNA: TGCGCCAGCAGCCAGGCCCTCGGGGCGTGGGCCCAGTACTTC; CDR3 protein: CASSQALGAWAQYF
V gene: TRBV19; D gene: -; J gene: TRBJ1-1; clone size: -; CDR3 DNA: TGTGCCACCATTGGGGGGGCGGTGAACACTGAAGCTTTCTTT; CDR3 protein: CATIGGAVNTEAFF
V gene: TRBV18; D gene: -; J gene: TRBJ1-1; clone size: few; CDR3 DNA: TGTGCCAGCTCACCACAGGGGACGAACACTGAAGCTTTCTTT; CDR3 protein: CASSPQGTNTEAFF
V gene: TRBV29-1; D gene: TRBD1; J gene: TRBJ2-1; clone size: once; CDR3 DNA: TGCAGCATCGGGACAGGGCCCAATGAGCAGTTCTTC; CDR3 protein: CSIGTGPNEQFF